The 32 T cell receptor beta chains listed next were all sequenced from one sample in a study of T cells in Graves' hyperthyroidism and ophthalmopathy. RNA transcripts were the template for amplifying TCR beta CDR3 regions. The primer set for the first-round RT-PCR of the TCR CDR3 was HTBI. TCRdb called the multiplex PCR reads again in MiXCR, with one record for every CDR3 protein. Altogether a few hundred thousand distinct CDR3 sequences are present, around 42% being singletons, with the ten largest covering approximately 8.2%. What was sequenced was peripheral blood or thyroid tissue (not recorded which). The receptors stem from a woman in her late teens or twenties with Graves' hyperthyroidism.

Remarks on this clonotype: At one end the junction does not follow the germline gene, possibly because of a read error. This chain joins TRBV24-1 and TRBJ1-4; D call uncertain. Germline V CDR1 and CDR2: KGHDR, SFDVKD. The CDR3 has 14 residues. This chain's CDR3 is CASSYESKPEKLFF. For the CDR3, the DNA is TGTGCCAGCAGTTACGAGTCTAAGCCTGAAAAACTGTTTTTT.

This clonotype was observed many times. V is TRBV7-9 and J is TRBJ1-2; D is possibly TRBD1 (5 bases). There are 15 residues in the CDR3. Germline-derived CDR1 and CDR2 are SEHNR and FQNEAQ (reference sequence). Trimming pared 0 bases from V and 6 bases from J, leaving 14 bases between. DNA of the CDR3: TGTGCCAGCAGCTTAGCCACGGGACTGCAGCATGGCTACACCTTC. Translating it yields CASSLATGLQHGYTF.

This clonotype appeared once. This could be a read error, since a much larger clone is one nucleotide away. This chain uses TRBV10-3 with TRBJ1-1, with no clear D. Germline CDR1 and CDR2: ENHRY and SYGVKD. The CDR3 is 13 amino acids. The CDR3 sequence is CAFQAHMDTEAFF. In DNA form, the CDR3 reads TGTGCATTCCAGGCACATATGGACACTGAAGCTTTCTTT.

This chain joins TRBV5-1 and TRBJ2-7, with 10 bases matching TRBD2. J gave up 9 bases and V 0 bases, and 21 bases lay outside the gene matches. CDR3 length: 19 residues. Germline loops: CDR1 SGHRS, CDR2 YFSETQ. Here the CDR3 DNA reads TGCGCCAGCAGCTTGGTACCGGGTCCCCTCCAAATGGGACTAGCGCGGCAGTACTTC. Its protein is CASSLVPGPLQMGLARQYF.

This clonotype occurred a few times. The chain has TRBV20-1 and TRBJ2-7; D tentatively fits TRBD1 or TRBD2 (6 bases each). Trimming cost V 5 bases and J 1 base, with 9 bases left between them. The CDR3 totals 12 residues. Germline-derived CDR1 and CDR2 are DFQATT and SNEGSKA (reference sequence). The CDR3 nucleotides are TGCAGTGCTTGGGGGGCGTCCTACGAGCAGTACTTC. Its translation is CSAWGASYEQYF.

In the case of this clonotype: One base away lies a much larger clone, so this may be a sequencing read error. The chain uses TRBV2 and TRBJ1-2; D might be TRBD1 (5 bases). The length of the CDR3 is 15 residues. CDR1 and CDR2 (germline): SNHLY, FYNNEI. CDR3 loop: CAGSGLVGGDDGYTF. DNA for the CDR3: TGTGCCGGCAGTGGGTTGGTTGGAGGGGATGATGGCTACACCTTC.

This clonotype was counted at least ten times. This chain connects TRBV19 to TRBJ1-1; possibly TRBD1 for D (6 bases). CDR1 LNHDA and CDR2 SQIVND come from the germline V gene (reference sequence). CDR3 length: 11 residues. V lost 5 bases, J lost 8 bases, and 9 bases lay in between. The CDR3 nucleotides are TGTGCCAGTAGTTGGGGGGCCGAAGCTTTCTTT. This sequence encodes CASSWGAEAFF.

This chain joins TRBV7-9 and TRBJ1-1; the match to TRBD1 covers 8 bases. Germline V gene lookup returns CDR1 SEHNR and CDR2 FQNEAQ (reference sequence). The CDR3 loop spans 15 amino acids. V trimming: 5 bases; J trimming: 4 bases; junction bases outside the gene matches: 9. CDR3 sequence (DNA): TGTGCCAGCAGCATCCAGGGGGCTGCAAGCACTGAAGCTTTCTTT. Amino acids: CASSIQGAASTEAFF. The entire variable domain, with the rest obtained from reference TRBV7-9 and TRBJ1-1, is as follows: DTGVSQNPRHKITKRGQNVTFRCDPISEHNRLYWYRQTLGQGPEFLTYFQNEAQLEKSRLLSDRFSAERPKGSFSTLEIQRTEQGDSAMYLCASSIQGAASTEAFFGQGTRLTVV.

The gene calls are TRBV25-1 and TRBJ1-1, with 7 nucleotides matching TRBD1. Germline assignment: CDR1 MGHDK and CDR2 SYGVNS. CDR3 length: 16 amino acids. The junction had 8 bases not matched to a gene; V was cut back by 3 bases and J by 1 base. For the CDR3, the DNA is TGTGCCAGCAGTGATGGGACAGTTGGATGGAACACTGAAGCTTTCTTT. Protein sequence: CASSDGTVGWNTEAFF.

This clonotype appeared many times. V and J are TRBV10-2 and TRBJ1-4; TRBD1 agrees at 7 bases. Trimming took 8 bases from V and 4 from J; bases not matched to a gene: 10. Germline CDR1 is WSHSY and CDR2 is SAAADI. CDR3 length: 15 residues. The CDR3 DNA follows: TGCGCCAGCGGAGGCGACAGGGCCGATAATGAAAAACTGTTTTTT. It yields the protein CASGGDRADNEKLFF.

This clonotype was counted a few times. The gene calls are TRBV12-3 or TRBV12-4 and TRBJ2-7, with 12 bases matching TRBD2. With V trimmed by 6 bases and J by 2 bases, 8 bases remained unmatched. This CDR3 has 16 amino acids. In nucleotides, the CDR3 is TGTGCCAGCAGCCGTTACACTAGCGGGAGGCCCTACGAGCAGTACTTC. This codes for CASSRYTSGRPYEQYF.

This clonotype was seen ten or more times. The CDR3 DNA is TGCAGCGTTGTTGGGACATCACTACGGGGGCAGTACTTC. This codes for CSVVGTSLRGQYF. J is TRBJ2-7 and V is TRBV29-1; maybe TRBD1 (6 bases). Trimming stripped 4 bases from V and 9 bases from J, with 19 bases between. The CDR3 covers 13 residues. Germline V gives CDR1 SQVTM, CDR2 ANQGSEA.

As regards this clonotype: A clone one base away is much larger, so this may be a read error. Without the conserved terminal phenylalanine or tryptophan, this CDR3 likely stems from a read error. The chain employs TRBV7-9 and TRBJ2-5; D unresolved. CDR1 is SEHNR, CDR2 FQNEAQ, per germline (reference sequence). With 2 bases removed from V and 5 bases from J, the gap between germline ends came to 9 bases. The CDR3 has 13 residues. For the CDR3, the DNA is TGTGCCAGCAGCTTAAGTCTCGGGGAGACCCAGTACCTC. Translation: CASSLSLGETQYL.

This clonotype was found many times. J is TRBJ2-7 and V is TRBV29-1; 14 bases are shared with TRBD2. In germline, CDR1 is SQVTM, CDR2 ANQGSEA. This CDR3 contains 15 residues. J lost 4 bases, V lost 6 bases, and 8 bases had no gene match. CDR3 region: CSVETSGRAEYEQYF. In DNA, the CDR3 is TGCAGCGTGGAGACTAGCGGGAGGGCCGAGTACGAGCAGTACTTC.

This clonotype was detected only a few times. The V call is TRBV20-1, the J call TRBJ2-5, with TRBD2 identical over 13 bases. V was clipped by 1 base and J by 1 base; unmatched bases: 3. There are 16 residues in the CDR3. Germline lookup yields CDR1 DFQATT and CDR2 SNEGSKA (reference sequence). CDR3 region: CSARAGTSGTQETQYF. The DNA for the CDR3 is TGCAGTGCTAGAGCCGGGACTAGCGGGACCCAAGAGACCCAGTACTTC.

With respect to this clonotype: A much larger clone lies a single base off, so this may be a read error. The chain carries TRBV9 and TRBJ1-1; D perhaps matches TRBD1 (6 bases). From germline, CDR1 is SGDLS and CDR2 YYNGEE. This CDR3 comprises 15 residues. V lost 4 bases, J lost 1 base, and 14 bases lay in between. This CDR3 is CASSTGDTRNTEAFF. The CDR3 DNA reads TGTGCCAGCAGCACCGGGGACACCAGGAACACTGAAGCTTTCTTT.

The table lists this clonotype with a few counts. J is TRBJ1-1 and V is TRBV6-9; tentative D call: TRBD1 (6 bases). This CDR3 has 12 amino acids. Trimming shortened V by 7 bases and J by 2 bases, and 8 bases separated the two germline ends. In germline, CDR1 is MNHGY, CDR2 SVAAGI. CDR3 region: CASKGQNTEAFF. The CDR3 region has the DNA TGTGCCAGCAAGGGACAAAACACTGAAGCTTTCTTT.

This clonotype was counted ten times or more. The chain links TRBV2 to TRBJ1-4; D is perhaps TRBD1 (5 bases). Trimming left V 7 bases short and J 0 bases short, with 9 bases between. Per the germline V gene, CDR1 is SNHLY and CDR2 is FYNNEI. The CDR3 loop spans 14 amino acids. The CDR3 nucleotides are TGTGCCAGCATCGACAGTGCAACTAATGAAAAACTGTTTTTT. Its translation is CASIDSATNEKLFF.

V usage is TRBV29-1 and J usage is TRBJ2-2, with 7 bases that match TRBD2. Germline loops: CDR1 SQVTM, CDR2 ANQGSEA. The CDR3 contains 14 residues. V lost 4 bases, J lost 4 bases, and 6 bases stayed unmatched. The CDR3 DNA reads as TGCAGCGTTGGAGCGGGGACGGGCACCGGGGAGCTGTTTTTT. It is translated as CSVGAGTGTGELFF.

V usage is TRBV20-1 and J usage is TRBJ2-5, with a tentative D call TRBD1 (7 bases). Germline V gene lookup returns CDR1 DFQATT and CDR2 SNEGSKA (reference sequence). The CDR3 loop spans 15 amino acids. Trimming cost V 4 bases and J 1 base, with 16 bases left between them. CDR3 nucleotides: TGCAGTGCTAAGGGGGCAGGGGGGTCCCAAGAGACCCAGTACTTC. It translates to CSAKGAGGSQETQYF.

In regard to this clonotype: This may come from a read error, since a much larger clone is one base off. The rearrangement joins TRBV10-3 to TRBJ2-5, with 7 bases lining up with TRBD2. J gave up 5 bases and V 10 bases, and 4 bases lay outside the gene matches. The CDR3 is 11 residues long. CDR1 is ENHRY and CDR2 is SYGVKD in the germline V gene. The CDR3 region is CATAGDETQYF. CDR3 bases: TGTGCCACCGCGGGGGACGAGACCCAGTACTTC.

This clonotype was observed at least ten times. This rearrangement joins TRBV10-3 to TRBJ2-7; a possible D gene is TRBD1 (5 bases). In germline, CDR1 is ENHRY, CDR2 SYGVKD. The germline V and J ends were trimmed by 6 bases and 2 bases, with 11 bases remaining between them. The CDR3 covers 13 residues. CDR3 region: CAIRGPEPYEQYF. CDR3 in DNA: TGTGCCATCAGGGGGCCCGAACCCTACGAGCAGTACTTC.

This clonotype was detected only once. The chain carries TRBV11-1 and TRBJ2-2, with D perhaps matching TRBD1 (5 bases). The germline CDR1 and CDR2 sequences are SGHAT and FQDESV (reference sequence). V lost 7 bases to trimming and J lost 0 bases, with 21 bases between them. CDR3 length equals 18 residues. For the CDR3, the DNA is TGTGCCAGCAAGGGGCCCCCTAAGCTAGACGCGAACACCGGGGAGCTGTTTTTT. It codes for CASKGPPKLDANTGELFF.

About this clonotype itself: The conserved final phenylalanine or tryptophan is absent from the CDR3, which likely points to a read error. This rearrangement joins TRBV2 to TRBJ1-5, with TRBD1 as a possible D gene (5 bases). This CDR3 comprises 13 residues. V was trimmed by 3 bases and J by 7 bases, leaving 10 bases between them. Per the germline V gene, CDR1 is SNHLY and CDR2 is FYNNEI. CDR3 in amino acids: CASSDSQDQPQHL. CDR3 nucleotides: TGTGCCAGCAGTGACTCACAGGACCAGCCCCAGCATCTT.

This clonotype has only a few counts. This chain connects TRBV25-1 to TRBJ1-2; no firm D call. CDR1 and CDR2 (germline): MGHDK, SYGVNS. The V end was cut by 5 bases, the J end by 7 bases, with 17 bases between. CDR3 length equals 14 residues. The CDR3 is CASSLSEGSFGYTF. The CDR3 DNA reads as TGTGCCAGCAGTCTAAGCGAGGGATCCTTTGGCTACACCTTC.

J is TRBJ2-7 and V is TRBV19; TRBD2 is a possible D gene (6 bases). The germline gives CDR1 LNHDA, CDR2 SQIVND (reference sequence). V was cut by 3 bases and J by 0 bases, with 18 bases left in between. The CDR3 covers 17 residues. CDR3 DNA sequence: TGTGCCAGTAGTATCCTAGCGAGCTCTCGGGGCTCCTACGAGCAGTACTTC. It codes for CASSILASSRGSYEQYF. Together with reference TRBV19 and TRBJ2-7, the CDR3 gives the full variable domain: DGGITQSPKYLFRKEGQNVTLSCEQNLNHDAMYWYRQDPGQGLRLIYYSQIVNDFQKGDIAEGYSVSREKKESFPLTVTSAQKNPTAFYLCASSILASSRGSYEQYFGPGTRLTVT.

CDR3 in DNA: TGCAGTGCTAGAGATAGGCTGGTGGAGGAGACCCAGCATTTT. The encoded protein is CSARDRLVEETQHF. The rearrangement links TRBV20-1 to TRBJ1-5; D remains ambiguous. This CDR3 contains 14 residues. The V end lost 0 bases, the J end lost 11 bases, and 17 bases lay between the germline ends. Looked up from germline, CDR1 is DFQATT and CDR2 is SNEGSKA (reference sequence).

To note about this clonotype: Compared with germline, one end of the junction differs, possibly owing to a read error. The chain links TRBV10-3 to TRBJ2-7; perhaps TRBD2 as D (5 bases). From germline, CDR1 is ENHRY and CDR2 SYGVKD. CDR3 size: 14 residues. This chain's CDR3 is CASSDSGNDYEQYF. The CDR3 DNA is TGTGCCAGCAGTGATTCGGGGAACGACTACGAGCAGTACTTC.

A note on this clonotype: A read error may produce the germline difference seen at one junction end. J is TRBJ2-7 and V is TRBV7-9, with TRBD1 as a possible D gene (6 bases). Germline V CDR1 and CDR2: SEHNR, FQNEAQ (reference sequence). The CDR3 has 12 amino acids. The CDR3 sequence is CAGSLGGGKQYF. The CDR3 coding sequence is TGTGCCGGCAGTCTAGGGGGTGGTAAGCAGTACTTC.

There are many counts of this clonotype. V is TRBV19 and J is TRBJ2-7; 7 positions match TRBD1. Trimming cost V 5 bases and J 2 bases; bases outside gene matches: 3. CDR1 is LNHDA and CDR2 is SQIVND in the germline V gene (reference sequence). CDR3 size: 13 residues. This CDR3 reads CASSGDSTYEQYF. CDR3 nucleotide sequence: TGTGCCAGTAGTGGGGACAGTACCTACGAGCAGTACTTC.

This clonotype was detected a few times. The J gene is TRBJ2-2, the V gene TRBV7-2; 8 bases map to TRBD1. CDR3 size: 18 residues. CDR1 and CDR2 from the germline V gene are SGHTA and FQGNSA. J gave up 4 bases and V 1 base, and 11 bases lay outside the gene matches. The CDR3 coding sequence is TGTGCCAGCAGCTTAGAGCCAGGGGGCCCGTTCGGCACCGGGGAGCTGTTTTTT. Translation gives CASSLEPGGPFGTGELFF. Using reference TRBV7-2 and TRBJ2-2 for the parts outside the CDR3, the full variable domain is GAGVSQSPSNKVTEKGKDVELRCDPISGHTALYWYRQSLGQGLEFLIYFQGNSAPDKSGLPSDRFSAERTGGSVSTLTIQRTQQEDSAVYLCASSLEPGGPFGTGELFFGEGSRLTVL.

The table lists this clonotype with many counts. The chain has TRBV19 and TRBJ1-1; D not resolved. V gave up 7 bases and J gave up 1 base, with 10 bases separating them. CDR1 and CDR2 from the germline V gene are LNHDA and SQIVND (reference sequence). CDR3 size: 13 residues. CDR3 DNA: TGTGCCAGTACCCTCCGGCCGAACACTGAAGCTTTCTTT. The encoded protein is CASTLRPNTEAFF. Looking up the rest from reference TRBV19 and TRBJ1-1 gives the full variable domain: DGGITQSPKYLFRKEGQNVTLSCEQNLNHDAMYWYRQDPGQGLRLIYYSQIVNDFQKGDIAEGYSVSREKKESFPLTVTSAQKNPTAFYLCASTLRPNTEAFFGQGTRLTVV.